The rows below give T cell receptor beta chains drawn from one sample of a study of vaccination and CD4 T cells after COVID-19. Their antigens are not known. Using its own MiXCR run on the PCR reads, TCRdb lists one record per CDR3 protein. The sample contains roughly 15,000 distinct CDR3 sequences, about half of which appear only once. The sample here was cultured CD4+ T cells from blood, taken after SARS-CoV-2 vaccination. The origin of the receptors is a human donor with COVID-19. CDR3s leave out the opening cysteine and the closing phenylalanine or tryptophan. Each record gives: D gene, V gene, CDR3 protein. A D gene is named only where the DNA matches it firmly.

D: NA
V: TRBV15
CDR3: ATSRDLAGNTGELF

D: NA
V: TRBV7-2
CDR3: ASSPPRDITGGYT

D: TRBD1
V: TRBV12-3/TRBV12-4
CDR3: ASCTGQGDETQY

D: NA
V: TRBV3-1
CDR3: ASSLAGAEAF

D: NA
V: TRBV6-1
CDR3: ASNDGLALNTEAF

D: TRBD2
V: TRBV5-1
CDR3: ASSPASGGPTGELF

D: NA
V: TRBV27
CDR3: ASSLSLPTPYEQY

D: TRBD1
V: TRBV20-1
CDR3: SARQGADYGYT

D: NA
V: TRBV20-1
CDR3: SASSKVSGEQY

D: NA
V: TRBV7-3
CDR3: ASSPMGRGAETQY

D: TRBD1
V: TRBV6-4
CDR3: ASSVATGEYEQY

D: NA
V: TRBV6-1
CDR3: ASSNTGGVAF

D: NA
V: TRBV6-4
CDR3: ASSDPPSVHEQY

D: NA
V: TRBV19
CDR3: ASSIWGREQPQH

D: TRBD2
V: TRBV29-1
CDR3: SVDGGVSSYEQY

D: NA
V: TRBV24-1
CDR3: ATSDLGPPTGELF

D: NA
V: TRBV5-8
CDR3: ASSLGGSYGYT

D: NA
V: TRBV24-1
CDR3: ATSDSPAALGPHEQF

D: NA
V: TRBV19
CDR3: ASSIGQSGKYNEQF

D: NA
V: TRBV27
CDR3: ASSQRRVGSSPLH

D: NA
V: TRBV28
CDR3: ASSFPAAGANVLT

D: NA
V: TRBV20-1
CDR3: SAADRLSGNTIY

D: TRBD2
V: TRBV20-1
CDR3: SARDLQSGGADTGELF

D: NA
V: TRBV6-1
CDR3: ASSGLGRASGYYGYT

D: TRBD2
V: TRBV5-4
CDR3: ASRSLAGDEQF

D: NA
V: TRBV6-2/TRBV6-3
CDR3: ASSYSTGFNQPQH